The 21 T cell receptor beta chains below all came from one sample that was sequenced in a study of blood T cell repertoires in COVID-19. The repertoire was sequenced with immunoSEQ multiplex PCR; TCRdb's copy has only in-frame clones and lacks some. The table lists about 400,000 clones, roughly 86% of them singletons. Input material: PBMCs or T cells enriched from blood (not recorded which). The origin of the receptors is a woman aged 40-49 years with acute COVID-19.

This clone has only one observation. The chain combines TRBV30 with TRBJ1-2; D possibly corresponds to TRBD1 (6 bases). The CDR3 consists of 13 residues. V lost 1 base and J 5 bases, leaving 11 bases between the germline ends. Per germline, CDR1 GTSNPN and CDR2 SVGIG (reference sequence). CDR3 nucleotide sequence: TGTGCCTGGAGTGCACCACAGGGTTATGGCTACACCTTC. It codes for CAWSAPQGYGYTF.

This clone was recorded only once. The chain couples TRBV7-8 to TRBJ2-3, with 7 bases fitting TRBD1. This CDR3 comprises 16 residues. Germline V gene sequence: CDR1 SGHVS, CDR2 FQNEAQ. The J segment lost 1 base and the V segment lost 5 bases, leaving 9 bases of the junction unmatched. Here the CDR3 DNA reads TGTGCCAGCAGCCATCGCCGCGACAGGGGCACAGATACGCAGTATTTT. This gives the protein CASSHRRDRGTDTQYF.

The chain combines TRBV5-5 with TRBJ1-1, with 7 positions matching TRBD1. V lost 5 bases to trimming and J lost 1 base; unmatched junction nucleotides: 5. This CDR3 has 14 residues. Germline-derived CDR1 and CDR2 are SGHKS and YYEKEE (reference sequence). CDR3 region: CASRRGQSNTEAFF. DNA of the CDR3: TGTGCCAGCAGGCGGGGACAGTCGAACACTGAAGCTTTCTTT.

The chain couples TRBV10-3 to TRBJ1-6; 10 nucleotides agree with TRBD1. In germline, CDR1 is ENHRY, CDR2 SYGVKD. The CDR3 contains 14 residues. With 6 bases clipped from V and 9 bases from J, the junction kept 5 bases outside the gene matches. This CDR3 is CAISPDRGVSPLHF. CDR3 in DNA: TGTGCCATCAGCCCGGACAGGGGGGTTTCACCCCTCCACTTT.

This clone has just a few counts. This chain joins TRBV2 and TRBJ1-5; D may be TRBD1 (5 bases). Trimming shortened V by 4 bases and J by 5 bases, and 12 bases separated the two germline ends. Germline V lookup: CDR1 SNHLY, CDR2 FYNNEI. The CDR3 sequence is 14 residues long. The CDR3 spells CASSVVWGHQPQHF. The CDR3 DNA reads as TGTGCCAGCAGTGTAGTCTGGGGCCATCAGCCCCAGCATTTT.

This sequence joins TRBV6-6 and TRBJ2-2; D ambiguous. CDR1 MNHNY and CDR2 SVGAGI come from the germline V gene (reference sequence). V lost 0 bases and J 1 base, leaving 9 bases between the germline ends. The length of the CDR3 is 16 residues. CDR3 DNA: TGTGCCAGCAGTTACTCGTTCCTCCTGAACACCGGGGAGCTGTTTTTT. Its protein product is CASSYSFLLNTGELFF.

With respect to this clone: This same CDR3 is encoded by further DNA sequences in the sample. This rearrangement joins TRBV24-1 to TRBJ2-3; maybe TRBD2 (6 bases). CDR3 length: 13 amino acids. Per germline, CDR1 KGHDR and CDR2 SFDVKD. V dropped 3 bases and J dropped 6 bases, with 9 bases sitting between them. Here the CDR3 reads CATSDGGADTQYF. The DNA for the CDR3 is TGTGCCACCAGTGATGGAGGGGCGGATACGCAGTATTTT.

The chain uses TRBV5-1 and TRBJ1-4; 7 positions agree with TRBD1. V trimming: 2 bases; J trimming: 0 bases; junction bases outside the gene matches: 13. This CDR3 contains 19 residues. Germline V CDR1 and CDR2: SGHRS, YFSETQ. The CDR3 nucleotides are TGCGCCAGCAGCTTAATGGGACAGCACACTGCCACAACTAATGAAAAACTGTTTTTT. It codes for CASSLMGQHTATTNEKLFF.

The J gene is TRBJ2-5, the V gene TRBV7-9; weak D call: TRBD2 (5 bases). Trimming left V 3 bases short and J 1 base short, with 12 bases between. Germline V gene sequence: CDR1 SEHNR, CDR2 FQNEAQ (reference sequence). The CDR3 spans 15 residues. The CDR3 reads CASSFGLLSQETQYF. DNA for the CDR3: TGTGCCAGCAGCTTCGGACTGTTATCCCAAGAGACCCAGTACTTC.

J is TRBJ1-1 and V is TRBV4-2; D perhaps matches TRBD1 (5 bases). Per germline, CDR1 LGHNA and CDR2 YNFKEQ. V was cut by 0 bases and J by 5 bases, with 10 bases left in between. The CDR3 is 14 residues long. CDR3 in amino acids: CASSQEVRVTEAFF. CDR3 in DNA: TGTGCCAGCAGCCAAGAGGTCAGGGTGACTGAAGCTTTCTTT.

The V and J genes are TRBV5-1 and TRBJ1-1, with a tentative D call TRBD1 (6 bases). Looked up from germline, CDR1 is SGHRS and CDR2 is YFSETQ. Trimming stripped 2 bases from V and 0 bases from J, with 14 bases between. CDR3 length: 16 residues. The CDR3 loop is CASSLGGTVLNTEAFF. The CDR3 DNA is TGCGCCAGCAGCTTAGGGGGTACGGTCTTGAACACTGAAGCTTTCTTT. The whole variable domain, filled in from reference TRBV5-1 and TRBJ1-1, reads KAGVTQTPRYLIKTRGQQVTLSCSPISGHRSVSWYQQTPGQGLQFLFEYFSETQRNKGNFPGRFSGRQFSNSRSEMNVSTLELGDSALYLCASSLGGTVLNTEAFFGQGTRLTVV.

In nucleotides, the CDR3 is TGTGCCAGTAGTATTCGGGACATAACAAATGAAAAACTGTTTTTT. This gives the protein CASSIRDITNEKLFF. The rearrangement links TRBV19 to TRBJ1-4; D is perhaps TRBD1 (6 bases). The CDR3 runs 15 residues. Trimming pared 3 bases from V and 5 bases from J, leaving 13 bases between. Germline CDR1 reads LNHDA; CDR2 reads SQIVND (reference sequence). The full variable domain, in which reference TRBV19 and TRBJ1-4 provide the parts outside the CDR3, is DGGITQSPKYLFRKEGQNVTLSCEQNLNHDAMYWYRQDPGQGLRLIYYSQIVNDFQKGDIAEGYSVSREKKESFPLTVTSAQKNPTAFYLCASSIRDITNEKLFFGSGTQLSVL.

This clone appeared once. V usage is TRBV5-1 and J usage is TRBJ2-3; a weak D match, TRBD1 (6 bases). CDR3 length: 14 residues. Trimming removed 4 bases at V and 2 bases at J, with 11 bases between. CDR1 is SGHRS and CDR2 is YFSETQ in the germline V gene. The CDR3 spells CASSNDRFTDTQYF. CDR3 nucleotides: TGCGCCAGCAGCAATGACAGGTTCACAGATACGCAGTATTTT.

The chain combines TRBV9 with TRBJ2-1, with a possible D match to TRBD1 (6 bases). Germline loops: CDR1 SGDLS, CDR2 YYNGEE. This CDR3 has 15 residues. Trimming removed 0 bases from V and 4 bases from J, with 11 bases in between. The CDR3 DNA sequence: TGTGCCAGCAGCGTAGAGGGGGACCCGTACAATGAGCAGTTCTTC. As protein: CASSVEGDPYNEQFF.

The rearrangement joins TRBV5-6 to TRBJ1-2, with D unresolved. The CDR3 extends over 13 amino acids. V was clipped by 7 bases and J by 2 bases, with 12 bases between them. The germline V gene encodes CDR1 SGHDT and CDR2 YYEEEE. Written as DNA, the CDR3 is TGTGCCAGCGATCGGGGTGGAAACTATGGCTACACCTTC. Its protein is CASDRGGNYGYTF.

The chain carries TRBV9 and TRBJ1-2, with D unresolved. Germline loops: CDR1 SGDLS, CDR2 YYNGEE. The CDR3 consists of 14 residues. V gave up 0 bases and J gave up 0 bases, with 6 bases separating them. CDR3 amino acids: CASSVADTNYGYTF. CDR3 in DNA: TGTGCCAGCAGCGTAGCTGACACTAACTATGGCTACACCTTC.

The CDR3 reads CASSLLGGLAYEQYF. In nucleotides, the CDR3 is TGTGCCAGCAGCCTCTTAGGGGGTCTCGCCTACGAGCAGTACTTC. This chain uses TRBV6-5 with TRBJ2-7; tentative D call: TRBD1 (6 bases). There are 15 residues in the CDR3. The V gene lost 6 bases and the J gene lost 2 bases, with 17 bases spanning the gap. Per the germline V gene, CDR1 is MNHEY and CDR2 is SVGAGI.

This clone showed up just once. V gene TRBV27 combines with J gene TRBJ2-7, with D possibly being TRBD1 (5 bases). Trimming took off 6 bases at V and 3 bases at J, with 9 bases between the two ends. Germline CDR1 MNHEY, CDR2 SMNVEV (reference sequence). This CDR3 has 12 amino acids. The CDR3 here is CASRDRDYEQYF. The CDR3 coding sequence is TGTGCCAGCAGAGACAGAGACTACGAGCAGTACTTC.

V is TRBV7-9 and J is TRBJ2-7; 8 nucleotides line up with TRBD2. This CDR3 is 13 amino acids long. Trimming cost V 5 bases and J 3 bases; bases outside gene matches: 3. Germline V gene lookup returns CDR1 SEHNR and CDR2 FQNEAQ (reference sequence). The CDR3 is CASSRGTSYEQYF. The CDR3 DNA sequence: TGTGCCAGCAGCCGCGGGACTAGCTACGAGCAGTACTTC.

The chain recombines TRBV18 with TRBJ1-2, with a tentative D call TRBD1 (6 bases). In germline, CDR1 is KGHSH, CDR2 LQKENI. Trimming removed 6 bases at V and 7 bases at J, with 18 bases between. This CDR3 comprises 14 residues. The CDR3 here is CASSAGPGAIGYTF. DNA for the CDR3: TGTGCCAGCTCCGCCGGACCAGGGGCTATTGGCTACACCTTC.

The V gene is TRBV7-9, the J gene TRBJ2-3, with D unclear. This CDR3 is 13 amino acids long. V shed 3 bases and J shed 4 bases, with 8 bases lying between them. Germline V CDR1 and CDR2: SEHNR, FQNEAQ (reference sequence). The CDR3 protein is CASSFLASDTQYF. Written as DNA, the CDR3 is TGTGCCAGCAGCTTCTTAGCCTCAGATACGCAGTATTTT. Filled out from reference TRBV7-9 and TRBJ2-3, the complete variable domain reads DTGVSQNPRHKITKRGQNVTFRCDPISEHNRLYWYRQTLGQGPEFLTYFQNEAQLEKSRLLSDRFSAERPKGSFSTLEIQRTEQGDSAMYLCASSFLASDTQYFGPGTRLTVL.